The rows below give T cell receptor beta chains drawn from one sample of a study of shared T cell receptors in the human thymus. Sequencing was performed with immunoSEQ multiplex PCR; in TCRdb, only in-frame clones are kept and a portion is missing. The repertoire includes about 610,000 clones, around 87% of them detected once, and 0.008% to 0.011% sits in the top ten. Separately, the same data were catalogued under a study of human thymus T cells.

The sequenced material came from thymocytes. These receptor sequences come from a boy under three years old with a congenital heart defect. The CDR3 runs from the conserved cysteine through the conserved F or W. The order of the fields is J gene, D gene, V gene, CDR3 length, clone size, CDR3 DNA, CDR3 protein. A D gene is named only where the DNA matches it firmly. Some rows have no size entry. The others give once, few or many, or a class for an expanded clone.

TRBJ1-5,TRBD1,TRBV14,15,NA,TGTGCCAGCAGCGGTCTGGACAGGGGGGATCAGCCCCAGCATTTT,CASSGLDRGDQPQHF
TRBJ2-1,NA,TRBV6-5,14,NA,TGTGCCAGCAGTTACGGGCAGGGTGGCAATGAGCAGTTCTTC,CASSYGQGGNEQFF
TRBJ2-5,NA,TRBV2,12,once,TGTGCCAGCAGTCCGGCGAGGGAGACCCAGTACTTC,CASSPARETQYF
TRBJ2-3,TRBD2,TRBV25-1,17,NA,TGTGCCAGCAGTGGAATCCGAGCGGGAGGGGACCCCGATACGCAGTATTTT,CASSGIRAGGDPDTQYF
TRBJ2-7,NA,TRBV7-6,15,NA,TGTGCCAGCAGCTTAGTTGACGACAGTAACTACGAGCAGTACTTC,CASSLVDDSNYEQYF
TRBJ2-5,NA,TRBV9,14,NA,TGTGCCAGCAGCGTCGGACTCAGCGGAGAGACCCAGTACTTC,CASSVGLSGETQYF
TRBJ1-3,NA,TRBV30,15,NA,TGTGCCTGGAGTGTAAGACTGTTCTCTGGAAACACCATATATTTT,CAWSVRLFSGNTIYF
TRBJ1-2,TRBD1,TRBV28,14,NA,TGTGCCAGCAGGGCACAGGGGGCCGACTATGGCTACACCTTC,CASRAQGADYGYTF
TRBJ2-2,TRBD2,TRBV4-3,16,NA,TGCGCCAGCAGCCAAGATCCGGGCGGGGGAGTCGGGGAGCTGTTTTTT,CASSQDPGGGVGELFF
TRBJ2-2,NA,TRBV14,16,NA,TGTGCCAGCAGCCCAGGGGTGGGAGGGCCTTCCGGGGAGCTGTTTTTT,CASSPGVGGPSGELFF
TRBJ2-7,TRBD1,TRBV6-1,14,once,TGTGCCAGCAGTGAACCGGGACAGGGGTACGAGCAGTACTTC,CASSEPGQGYEQYF
TRBJ2-1,TRBD2,TRBV19,14,NA,TGTGCCAGTAGTATGTCCGGGACTAGCGGAGAGCAGTTCTTC,CASSMSGTSGEQFF
TRBJ2-7,NA,TRBV7-2,13,once,TGTGCCAGCCGGCAGGGAAAGTTGTACGAGCAGTACTTC,CASRQGKLYEQYF
TRBJ2-7,NA,TRBV7-2,15,NA,TGTGCCAGCAGCGCGTACCGGGACACGGGCCACGAGCAGTACTTC,CASSAYRDTGHEQYF
TRBJ1-2,TRBD1,TRBV4-2,15,once,TGTGCCAGCAGCCAAGCCCCAGGGGGCACGGATGGCTACACCTTC,CASSQAPGGTDGYTF
TRBJ2-7,TRBD1,TRBV28,15,NA,TGTGCCAGCAGTCTAAGACAGGGTCTATCTTACGAGCAGTACTTC,CASSLRQGLSYEQYF
TRBJ2-7,NA,TRBV7-2,18,NA,TGTGCCAGCAGCTTAGGCGGGGGGACAGGGTATATTTCCTACGAGCAGTACTTC,CASSLGGGTGYISYEQYF
TRBJ2-1,TRBD2,TRBV4-3,15,NA,TGCGCCAGCAGCCAAGTCATGCGGGAGAGGGATGAGCAGTTCTTC,CASSQVMRERDEQFF
TRBJ1-2,NA,TRBV2,13,NA,TGTGCCAGCATCCGCGGGGACGTCTATGGCTACACCTTC,CASIRGDVYGYTF
TRBJ2-3,NA,TRBV4-3,15,NA,TGCGCCAGCAGCCAAGTTCAGGGCAGCGCAGATACGCAGTATTTT,CASSQVQGSADTQYF
TRBJ2-1,NA,TRBV19,11,NA,TGTGCCAGTAGTAGCGGCAATGGGCAGTTCTTC,CASSSGNGQFF
TRBJ2-1,TRBD2,TRBV5-4,16,NA,TGTGCCAGCAGCTTTCCCGGGGCTAGCGGGTACAATGAGCAGTTCTTC,CASSFPGASGYNEQFF
TRBJ2-2,NA,TRBV6-1,19,once,TGTGCCAGCAGTGAAGTGGGAGATTGGGGGGAGGCGGACACCGGGGAGCTGTTTTTT,CASSEVGDWGEADTGELFF
TRBJ2-7,NA,TRBV25-1,15,NA,TGTGCCAGCAGTAGGGGCGACTCGAGCTCCTACGAGCAGTACTTC,CASSRGDSSSYEQYF
TRBJ1-1,TRBD1,TRBV28,17,NA,TGTGCCAGCAGCCATGGGACAGGGGGCCGCGGCTTCACTGAAGCTTTCTTT,CASSHGTGGRGFTEAFF
TRBJ2-1,TRBD2,TRBV19,15,NA,TGTGCCAGTAGTACCCGACTAGCGGCGTACAATGAGCAGTTCTTC,CASSTRLAAYNEQFF
TRBJ2-1,TRBD2,TRBV5-1,15,NA,TGCGCCAGCAGCGCTACTAGCGGATCTAACAATGAGCAGTTCTTC,CASSATSGSNNEQFF
TRBJ2-1,TRBD2,TRBV16,19,NA,TGTGCCAGCAGCGCCAATGGGGGGAGGGGCCGGGGCTCCTACAATGAGCAGTTCTTC,CASSANGGRGRGSYNEQFF
TRBJ2-3,TRBD1,TRBV12-5,16,NA,TGTGCTAGTGGTTTGCTCCGACAGGGGGGCTCAGATACGCAGTATTTT,CASGLLRQGGSDTQYF
TRBJ2-1,TRBD2,TRBV5-1,19,NA,TGCGCCAGCAGCTTGTGGTTTTTCAGCGGGAGAGGATCCTACAATGAGCAGTTCTTC,CASSLWFFSGRGSYNEQFF
TRBJ2-1,TRBD2,TRBV9,19,NA,TGTGCCAGCAGCGTAGGGAGGACTAGCGGGAGTCGGTCCCGCAATGAGCAGTTCTTC,CASSVGRTSGSRSRNEQFF
TRBJ1-1,NA,TRBV4-3,15,few,TGCGCCAGCAGCCAAGATGGGGGGGCTGACACTGAAGCTTTCTTT,CASSQDGGADTEAFF
TRBJ1-1,TRBD1,TRBV27,13,NA,TGTGCCACCCACAGGGGGGCTAACACTGAAGCTTTCTTT,CATHRGANTEAFF
TRBJ2-3,NA,TRBV5-1,17,NA,TGCGCCAGCAGCTTGGTGCGCCGGGTGTGGAGAACAGATACGCAGTATTTT,CASSLVRRVWRTDTQYF
TRBJ2-6,NA,TRBV30,14,NA,TGTGCCTGGAGAGGGGGGGACAGGGCCAACGTCCTGACTTTC,CAWRGGDRANVLTF
TRBJ2-7,NA,TRBV27,11,NA,TGTGCCAGCAGAGATAGGGGCGAGCAGTACTTC,CASRDRGEQYF